Listed below are T cell receptor beta chains from one sample, sequenced in a study of cytomegalovirus exposure and HLA in healthy donors. Libraries were prepared by immunoSEQ multiplex PCR; TCRdb keeps only in-frame clonotypes and omits some of them. The sample lists 90,000 to 100,000 clones; about 72% were seen once. Sample: PBMCs. The receptors shown here come from a woman between 55 and 75 years old in good health and CMV-seropositive. The CDR3 runs from the conserved cysteine through the conserved F or W.

J gene	V gene	CDR3 protein
TRBJ2-1	TRBV14	CASTKMGLAGPYNEQFF
-	TRBV5-1	CASSSTVSYEQYF
TRBJ2-5	TRBV30	CAWSTSETQYF
TRBJ1-2	TRBV10-3	CASSDSHYGYTF
TRBJ2-1	TRBV6-4	CASSDGGLAGGGEQFF
TRBJ1-6	TRBV6-5	CASTRGRNNSPLHF
TRBJ2-1	TRBV11-2	CASSLRLAGVDEQFF
TRBJ2-2	TRBV27	CASSFVRGGPNTGELFF
TRBJ1-1	TRBV6-5	CASSWTQLNTEAFF
TRBJ1-1	TRBV30	CAWSLTLNTEAFF
TRBJ1-5	TRBV2	CASALGQGLSQPQHF
TRBJ1-1	TRBV27	CASSRQELTEAFF
TRBJ1-1	TRBV6-5	CASSSTGTMNTEAFF
TRBJ2-7	TRBV27	CASSTGTGAYEQYF
TRBJ2-1	TRBV7-2	CASSLVRQEQFF
TRBJ1-4	TRBV5-8	CASSLGRYREKLFF
TRBJ2-7	TRBV11-1	CASRYGRRVYEQYF
TRBJ2-7	TRBV27	CASSYSSGETYEQYF
TRBJ1-4	TRBV11-2	CASSQYDQGHQEKLFF
TRBJ1-5	TRBV19	CASSIGGGVQPQHF
TRBJ2-7	TRBV25-1	CASSAPGQGREEQYF
TRBJ1-1	TRBV5-1	CASSLATGRNTEAFF
TRBJ2-1	TRBV9	CASSVTSGGFWNEQFF
TRBJ2-1	TRBV6-5	CASSAGTGRNEQFF
TRBJ2-3	TRBV7-3	CASSLASGRWNTDTQYF
TRBJ1-6	TRBV5-4	CASSQDRVSPLHF
TRBJ2-7	TRBV6-5	CASSPVTGGYEQYF
TRBJ2-7	TRBV4-2	CASSQDSKTYEQYF
TRBJ1-1	TRBV7-9	CASSLLAGPTTEAFF
TRBJ2-1	TRBV4-1	CASSLTGLAGLSSSYNEQFF
TRBJ2-7	TRBV30	CAWSVISTYEQYF
TRBJ2-2	TRBV6-5	CASSPTSPGELFF
TRBJ2-2	TRBV6-6	CALKAGAGELFF
-	TRBV4-1	CASSQVRGSHEQYF
TRBJ1-4	TRBV6-1	CASSEREGQGYEKLFF
TRBJ2-3	TRBV6-6	CASSTLAGATDTQYF
TRBJ2-7	TRBV6-5	CASSNGQGVVEQYF
TRBJ2-7	TRBV7-9	CSSRGRLAKNSYEQYF
TRBJ2-1	TRBV5-4	CASSSPRISGRGPHNEQFF
TRBJ2-7	TRBV27	CASQGGGEQYF
TRBJ2-3	TRBV2	CASRERASTDTQYF
TRBJ1-2	TRBV7-3	CASSSQQGSYGYTF
TRBJ2-5	TRBV6-1	CASQTSETQYF
TRBJ2-7	TRBV2	CASLAGGNEQYF
TRBJ1-4	TRBV28	CASSRFATTTNEKLFF
TRBJ2-7	TRBV4-1	CASSQGLAGEQYF
TRBJ2-7	TRBV9	CASSVGTSALYEQYF
TRBJ1-5	TRBV6-1	CASSEVTGQPQHF
TRBJ1-5	TRBV10-2	CASRQGPGQPQHF
TRBJ1-3	TRBV6-5	CASRRQGGNTIYF
TRBJ2-7	TRBV5-5	CASRTGQAGAVYEQYF
TRBJ2-7	TRBV7-9	CASSLGLAGEHYEQYF
TRBJ2-3	TRBV5-1	CASSTSGSTTDTQYF
TRBJ1-2	TRBV6-1	CASSESGVGGYTF
TRBJ1-5	TRBV6-1	CASSTGLNQPQHF